This T cell receptor beta chain was recovered during a study of CD8 T cells in ankylosing spondylitis. Germline loops: CDR1 MNHNS, CDR2 SASEGT. The CDR3 is 15 amino acids. J was trimmed by 8 bases and V by 2 bases; bases with no gene match: 9. TCRdb itself ran the 5' RACE reads through MiXCR, one entry per CDR3 protein. The sample records roughly 90,000 distinct CDR3 sequences, about 9% being singletons. Overall study findings and caveats: Seemingly distinctive of ankylosing spondylitis blood was a TCR beta motif formed by eight highly homologous variants.

This clonotype was recorded a few times. Its antigen remains unidentified. The chain couples TRBV6-1 to TRBJ2-1; TRBD1 matches 7 bases. The source material was blood, either unsorted or a sorted T cell fraction (not recorded which). The receptor was isolated from a male donor with ankylosing spondylitis. CDR3 residues: CASSELGQTGDEQFF. CDR3 in DNA: TGTGCCAGCAGTGAACTGGGACAGACAGGCGATGAGCAGTTCTTC.